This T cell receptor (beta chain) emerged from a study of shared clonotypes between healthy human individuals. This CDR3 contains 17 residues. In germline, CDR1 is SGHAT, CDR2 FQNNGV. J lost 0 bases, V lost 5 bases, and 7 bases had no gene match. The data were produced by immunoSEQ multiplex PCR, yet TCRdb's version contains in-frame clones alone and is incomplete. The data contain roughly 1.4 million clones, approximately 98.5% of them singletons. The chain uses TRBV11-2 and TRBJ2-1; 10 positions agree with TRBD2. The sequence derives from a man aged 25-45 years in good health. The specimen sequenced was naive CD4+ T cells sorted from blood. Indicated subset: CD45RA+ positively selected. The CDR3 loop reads CASSRHLAGASYNEQFF. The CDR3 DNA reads TGTGCCAGCAGCCGTCATCTAGCGGGAGCCTCCTACAATGAGCAGTTCTTC.